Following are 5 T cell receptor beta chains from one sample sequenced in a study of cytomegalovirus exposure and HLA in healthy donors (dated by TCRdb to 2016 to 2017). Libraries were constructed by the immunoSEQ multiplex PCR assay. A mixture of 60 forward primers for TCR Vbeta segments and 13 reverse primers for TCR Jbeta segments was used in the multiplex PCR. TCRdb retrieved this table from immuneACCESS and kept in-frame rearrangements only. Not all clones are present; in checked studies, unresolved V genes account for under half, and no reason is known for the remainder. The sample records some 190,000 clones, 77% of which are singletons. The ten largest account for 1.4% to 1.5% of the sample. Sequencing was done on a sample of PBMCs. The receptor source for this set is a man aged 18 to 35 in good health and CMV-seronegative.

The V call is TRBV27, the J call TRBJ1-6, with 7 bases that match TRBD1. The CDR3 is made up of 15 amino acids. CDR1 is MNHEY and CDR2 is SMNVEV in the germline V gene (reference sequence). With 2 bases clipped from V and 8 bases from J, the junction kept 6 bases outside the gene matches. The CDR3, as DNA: TGTGCCAGCAGTTTAAGTCGACAGGGCTATTCACCCCTCCACTTT. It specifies CASSLSRQGYSPLHF.

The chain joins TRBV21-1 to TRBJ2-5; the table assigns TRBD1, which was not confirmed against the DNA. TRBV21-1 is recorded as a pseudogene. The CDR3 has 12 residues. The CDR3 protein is CASRRTGETQYF. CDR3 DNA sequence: TGTGCCAGCAGGAGGACAGGGGAGACCCAGTACTTC.

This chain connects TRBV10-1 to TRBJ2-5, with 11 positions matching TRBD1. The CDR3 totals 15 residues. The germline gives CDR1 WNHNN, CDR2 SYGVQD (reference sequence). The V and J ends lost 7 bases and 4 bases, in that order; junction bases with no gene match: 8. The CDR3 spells CASKADRGLGETQYF. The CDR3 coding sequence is TGCGCCAGCAAAGCGGACAGGGGGCTAGGAGAGACCCAGTACTTC.

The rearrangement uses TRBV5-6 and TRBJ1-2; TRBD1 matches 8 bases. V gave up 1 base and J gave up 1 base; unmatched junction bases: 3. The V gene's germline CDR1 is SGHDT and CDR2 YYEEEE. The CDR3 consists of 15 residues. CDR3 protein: CASSLYRGSNYGYTF. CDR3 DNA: TGTGCCAGCAGCTTGTACAGGGGGAGTAACTATGGCTACACCTTC. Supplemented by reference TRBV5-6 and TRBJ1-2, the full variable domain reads DAGVTQSPTHLIKTRGQQVTLRCSPKSGHDTVSWYQQALGQGPQFIFQYYEEEERQRGNFPDRFSGHQFPNYSSELNVNALLLGDSALYLCASSLYRGSNYGYTFGSGTRLTVV.

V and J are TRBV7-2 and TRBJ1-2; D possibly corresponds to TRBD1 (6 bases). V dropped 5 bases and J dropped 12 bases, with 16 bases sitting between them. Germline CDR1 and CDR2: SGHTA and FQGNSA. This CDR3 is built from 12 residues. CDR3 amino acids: CASSQDRSVDTF. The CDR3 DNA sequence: TGTGCCAGCAGCCAAGACAGGTCTGTTGACACCTTC.